This T cell receptor beta chain was identified during a study of blood T cell repertoires in COVID-19. Looking at the study overall: Acute and convalescent COVID-19 specimens originated in the United States, Italy and Spain.

As processed by the authors: Amplified reference gene primers provided the basis for estimating nucleated cell counts. Assay used: immunoSEQ multiplex PCR; TCRdb lists only in-frame clones, some missing. That table supplies the V and J calls and clone size; D and trimming were determined from the DNA. The sample lists 55,000 to 70,000 clones; about 87% were seen once. CDR1 SEHNR and CDR2 FQNEAQ come from the germline V gene (reference sequence). Trimming pared 5 bases from V and 7 bases from J, leaving 15 bases between. CDR3 length: 14 residues. This rearrangement joins TRBV7-9 to TRBJ1-5, with D perhaps TRBD1 (6 bases). Specimen: peripheral blood. The receptor was isolated from a man aged 55 to 70 with acute or convalescent COVID-19. CDR3 sequence (DNA): TGTGCCAGCAGCGAAGGGGGGGTCGGACAGCCCCAGCATTTT. Protein: CASSEGGVGQPQHF. Full variable domain (rest looked up from reference TRBV7-9 and TRBJ1-5): DTGVSQNPRHKITKRGQNVTFRCDPISEHNRLYWYRQTLGQGPEFLTYFQNEAQLEKSRLLSDRFSAERPKGSFSTLEIQRTEQGDSAMYLCASSEGGVGQPQHFGDGTRLSIL.